These 20 T cell receptor beta chains were sequenced from one sample in a study of T cells in Graves' hyperthyroidism and ophthalmopathy. The investigators amplified TCR beta CDR3 regions from RNA transcripts. HTBI primers were used for first-round RT-PCR of the TCR CDR3. TCRdb redid the calling of the multiplex PCR reads with MiXCR, one entry per CDR3 protein. The sample yields about 590,000 distinct CDR3 sequences, less than 20% seen once. Input material: blood. The receptor source for this set is a woman between 25 and 40 years old with Graves' hyperthyroidism.

This clonotype was detected ten times or more. The chain has TRBV20-1 and TRBJ1-1, with D unclear. This CDR3 is built from 13 residues. CDR1 DFQATT and CDR2 SNEGSKA come from the germline V gene (reference sequence). V was clipped by 7 bases and J by 0 bases, with 12 bases between them. Here the CDR3 reads CSVRPRLNTEAFF. The CDR3 region has the DNA TGCAGTGTAAGGCCCAGGCTGAACACTGAAGCTTTCTTT.

This clonotype occurred many times. The genes are TRBV20-1 and TRBJ1-5; no reliable D call. V was shortened by 3 bases and J by 6 bases, with 15 bases between the two germline ends. Germline V gene sequence: CDR1 DFQATT, CDR2 SNEGSKA (reference sequence). This CDR3 has 14 amino acids. The CDR3 reads CSAREGAGFQPQHF. DNA for the CDR3: TGCAGTGCTAGGGAGGGCGCAGGATTTCAGCCCCAGCATTTT.

This clonotype was observed at least ten times. V is TRBV11-2 and J is TRBJ2-1; D may be TRBD2 (5 bases). The CDR3 sequence is 13 residues long. The germline V gene encodes CDR1 SGHAT and CDR2 FQNNGV. V lost 2 bases and J 7 bases, leaving 9 bases between the germline ends. As DNA, the CDR3 is TGTGCCAGCAGCTTACGGGATGGGAATGAGCAGTTCTTC. Its translation is CASSLRDGNEQFF.

This sequence joins TRBV6-1 and TRBJ1-2, with TRBD1 as a possible D gene (6 bases). This CDR3 region has 12 residues. V lost 9 bases and J lost 3, with 11 bases in between. Germline V CDR1 and CDR2: MNHNS, SASEGT. The CDR3 nucleotides read TGTGCCAGTGGGAAGGGGGACTATGGCTACACCTTC. Its translation is CASGKGDYGYTF.

The V and J genes are TRBV28 and TRBJ1-3; D is unclear. The length of the CDR3 is 11 residues. V was pared by 8 bases and J by 4 bases, with 6 bases between. Germline CDR1 is MDHEN and CDR2 is SYDVKM. The CDR3: CASDLGNTIYF. DNA for the CDR3: TGTGCCAGCGACCTGGGAAACACCATATATTTT.

This clonotype was seen a handful of times. The chain links TRBV5-1 to TRBJ2-4, with TRBD2 matching 12 bases. Germline trimming cut 0 bases from V and 1 base from J; bases unmatched to any gene: 2. The CDR3 runs to 17 residues. Germline V gene sequence: CDR1 SGHRS, CDR2 YFSETQ. In nucleotides, the CDR3 is TGCGCCAGCAGCTTGGATACTAGCGGGAGGGCCAAAAACATTCAGTACTTC. Protein: CASSLDTSGRAKNIQYF. The variable domain in full, with the rest retrieved from reference TRBV5-1 and TRBJ2-4, is KAGVTQTPRYLIKTRGQQVTLSCSPISGHRSVSWYQQTPGQGLQFLFEYFSETQRNKGNFPGRFSGRQFSNSRSEMNVSTLELGDSALYLCASSLDTSGRAKNIQYFGAGTRLSVL.

This clonotype was counted ten times or more. The V gene is TRBV7-9, the J gene TRBJ2-1; D might be TRBD1 (6 bases). In germline, CDR1 is SEHNR, CDR2 FQNEAQ (reference sequence). The CDR3 is 17 amino acids. V lost 7 bases to trimming and J lost 0 bases, with 19 bases between them. The CDR3 sequence: CASTPAPSQGSYNEQFF. Written as DNA, the CDR3 is TGTGCCAGCACCCCAGCTCCTTCACAGGGCTCCTACAATGAGCAGTTCTTC.

This clonotype was counted only a few times. V gene TRBV25-1 combines with J gene TRBJ2-7; 9 bases align to TRBD1. Looked up from germline, CDR1 is MGHDK and CDR2 is SYGVNS. This CDR3 contains 17 residues. V was pared by 4 bases and J by 4 bases, with 14 bases of the junction left unmatched. CDR3 bases: TGTGCCAGCAGTGCTAACCCGGGGACAGGGACGCAATACGAGCAGTACTTC. Its translation is CASSANPGTGTQYEQYF.

Notes on this clonotype: A read error may be the cause here, since a much bigger clone is one base away. This chain links TRBV30 with TRBJ2-2; TRBD2 matches at 7 bases. The CDR3 is 15 amino acids. CDR1 and CDR2 from the germline V gene are GTSNPN and SVGIG (reference sequence). The CDR3 loop is CAWSEASGYTGEPFF. The CDR3 nucleotides read TGTGCCTGGAGTGAGGCTAGCGGCTACACCGGGGAGCCGTTTTTT.

Of note for this clonotype: A read error may explain this, as a much larger clone is one base away. The chain recombines TRBV7-2 with TRBJ2-7; perhaps TRBD2 as D (6 bases). This CDR3 contains 14 residues. In germline, CDR1 is SGHTA, CDR2 FQGNSA. The germline V and J ends were trimmed by 3 bases and 6 bases, with 15 bases remaining between them. CDR3 amino acids: CASSLVEGQAEQYF. In nucleotides, the CDR3 is TGTGCCAGCAGCTTGGTGGAGGGGCAGGCCGAGCAGTACTTC.

This clonotype was seen ten or more times. The rearrangement joins TRBV20-1 to TRBJ2-1, with 8 positions matching TRBD2. V lost 6 bases and J lost 6; bases outside the gene matches: 10. The germline V gene encodes CDR1 DFQATT and CDR2 SNEGSKA (reference sequence). There are 14 residues in the CDR3. CDR3 sequence: CSATPGLGFNEQFF. The DNA of the CDR3 is TGCAGTGCCACCCCGGGACTAGGATTCAATGAGCAGTTCTTC.

The table lists this clonotype with many counts. V and J are TRBV5-1 and TRBJ1-1; unclear D gene. Germline CDR1 reads SGHRS; CDR2 reads YFSETQ. Trimming removed 1 base from V and 0 bases from J, with 7 bases in between. The length of the CDR3 is 14 residues. CDR3 region: CASSLQEMNTEAFF. The CDR3 DNA reads TGCGCCAGCAGCTTGCAGGAGATGAACACTGAAGCTTTCTTT.

This clonotype was observed many times. The chain recombines TRBV7-9 with TRBJ1-3; D unclear. CDR1 and CDR2 (germline): SEHNR, FQNEAQ (reference sequence). The CDR3 has 15 amino acids. V was shortened by 1 base and J by 2 bases, with 9 bases between the two germline ends. The CDR3 DNA reads as TGTGCCAGCAGCTTAGGTGGAGGCCCTGGAAACACCATATATTTT. Its translation is CASSLGGGPGNTIYF.

The gene calls are TRBV14 and TRBJ1-6; D is unresolved. This CDR3 has 14 amino acids. CDR1 is SGHDN, CDR2 FVKESK, per germline. V was cut by 3 bases and J by 5 bases, with 8 bases left in between. DNA for the CDR3: TGTGCCAGCAGCCATCCGGGAAATAATTCACCCCTCCACTTT. Translation: CASSHPGNNSPLHF. Supplemented by reference TRBV14 and TRBJ1-6, the full variable domain reads EAGVTQFPSHSVIEKGQTVTLRCDPISGHDNLYWYRRVMGKEIKFLLHFVKESKQDESGMPNNRFLAERTGGTYSTLKVQPAELEDSGVYFCASSHPGNNSPLHFGNGTRLTVT.

This clonotype was recorded at least ten times. The rearrangement uses TRBV6-1 and TRBJ1-2; a possible D gene is TRBD1 (5 bases). Germline CDR1 and CDR2: MNHNS and SASEGT. The CDR3 is made up of 14 amino acids. V was trimmed by 10 bases and J by 5 bases, leaving 20 bases between them. The CDR3 nucleotides are TGTGCCACCAAACGAGGGACGGTTTCGTATGGCTACACCTTC. Translated: CATKRGTVSYGYTF.

This clonotype was seen many times. The rearrangement joins TRBV20-1 to TRBJ1-1, with D perhaps TRBD1 (6 bases). From germline, CDR1 is DFQATT and CDR2 SNEGSKA (reference sequence). V was pared by 5 bases and J by 5 bases, with 15 bases between. The CDR3 sequence is 13 residues long. The CDR3 sequence: CSAGSGDGTEAFF. The CDR3, as DNA: TGCAGTGCTGGGTCAGGGGATGGAACTGAAGCTTTCTTT.

The V gene is TRBV19, the J gene TRBJ1-1, with D unclear. Between the trimmed V and J ends, which lost 2 bases and 4 bases, there was a span of 11 bases. CDR3 size: 14 residues. From germline, CDR1 is LNHDA and CDR2 SQIVND (reference sequence). The CDR3 is CASSILPGTTEAFF. The CDR3 DNA sequence: TGTGCCAGTAGTATATTGCCGGGTACCACTGAAGCTTTCTTT.

This clonotype was picked up a small number of times. The genes are TRBV20-1 and TRBJ1-2; TRBD1 matches at 7 bases. There are 15 residues in the CDR3. Losses at the gene ends were 3 bases for V and 6 bases for J; bases not matched to a gene: 13. From germline, CDR1 is DFQATT and CDR2 SNEGSKA (reference sequence). The CDR3 nucleotides read TGCAGTGCTAGGCCCCGGGACAGAGAAGAAGATGGCTACACCTTC. Translated, it gives CSARPRDREEDGYTF.

V gene TRBV6-1 combines with J gene TRBJ1-4; no reliable D call. CDR3 size: 19 residues. Germline assignment: CDR1 MNHNS and CDR2 SASEGT. Deletions cut 0 bases from V and 0 bases from J, with 17 bases between. The CDR3 spells CASSEALIGGVATNEKLFF. DNA for the CDR3: TGTGCCAGCAGTGAAGCGCTTATAGGAGGTGTTGCAACTAATGAAAAACTGTTTTTT.

V usage is TRBV28 and J usage is TRBJ1-1; tentative D call: TRBD1 (6 bases). Germline V gives CDR1 MDHEN, CDR2 SYDVKM. The CDR3 sequence is 15 residues long. With 7 bases removed from V and 5 bases from J, the gap between germline ends came to 20 bases. The CDR3 DNA sequence: TGTGCCAGCAATTTTGCGGGGGGCGCGGTAACTGAAGCTTTCTTT. It translates to CASNFAGGAVTEAFF.